The count of the clone carrying this T cell receptor (beta chain) is one. The data derive from a study of blood T cell repertoires in COVID-19. The CDR3 covers 12 residues. Germline loops: CDR1 SGDLS, CDR2 YYNGEE. Trimming removed 1 base from V and 11 bases from J, with 10 bases in between. Profiling relied on immunoSEQ multiplex PCR, and the TCRdb table lists in-frame clones only, not all of them. The data hold approximately 220,000 clones, with 83% observed a single time. This TCR came from a woman in her 40s with active or convalescent COVID-19. The source material was peripheral blood. The chain has TRBV9 and TRBJ1-3; maybe TRBD1 (5 bases). The CDR3 DNA reads as TGTGCCAGCAGCGTATCCGGGGGAGCCATATATTTT. Protein product: CASSVSGGAIYF. Drawing the rest from reference TRBV9 and TRBJ1-3, the complete variable domain is DSGVTQTPKHLITATGQRVTLRCSPRSGDLSVYWYQQSLDQGLQFLIQYYNGEERAKGNILERFSAQQFPDLHSELNLSSLELGDSALYFCASSVSGGAIYFGEGSWLTVV.